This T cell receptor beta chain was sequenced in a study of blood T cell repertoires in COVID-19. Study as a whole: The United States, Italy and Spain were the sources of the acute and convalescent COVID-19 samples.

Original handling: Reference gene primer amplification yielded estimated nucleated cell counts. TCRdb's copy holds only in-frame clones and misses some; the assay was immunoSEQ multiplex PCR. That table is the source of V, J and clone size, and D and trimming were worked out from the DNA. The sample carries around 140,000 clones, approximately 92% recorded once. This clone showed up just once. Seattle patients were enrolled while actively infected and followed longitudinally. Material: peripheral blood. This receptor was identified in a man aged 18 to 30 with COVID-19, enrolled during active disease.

The CDR3 is CASSPRGPVSYNEQFF. In DNA form, the CDR3 reads TGTGCCAGCAGCCCGCGGGGACCCGTCTCCTACAATGAGCAGTTCTTC. The gene calls are TRBV13 and TRBJ2-1, with D maybe TRBD2 (6 bases). CDR1 is PRHDT and CDR2 is FYEKMQ in the germline V gene (reference sequence). V gave up 5 bases and J gave up 0 bases, with 14 bases separating them. The CDR3 totals 16 residues.